Sequencing of this TCR beta chain was carried out in a study of Ad26.COV2.S vaccination and SARS-CoV-2 variants. Whole-study context: The study gave Ad26.COV2.S intramuscularly, once or twice 56 days apart.

Profiling relied on immunoSEQ multiplex PCR, and the TCRdb table lists in-frame clones only, not all of them. The sample has a few hundred thousand clones, around nine tenths seen once. As to treatment: some 20 received Ad26.COV2.S at low or high dose, single or two shots; about five received placebo; per-sample allocation not given. The investigators took samples on day 63 after the first vaccine or placebo injection. The CDR3 consists of 16 residues. Germline CDR1 SGDLS, CDR2 YYNGEE. V gave up 0 bases and J gave up 4 bases, with 13 bases separating them. The origin of this receptor is a person aged 18-65 years who received the Ad26.COV2.S COVID-19 vaccine or a placebo. The material sequenced was peripheral blood, taken in a trial of Ad26.COV2.S vaccine versus placebo. The chain combines TRBV9 with TRBJ2-2; TRBD1 might be the D (6 bases). CDR3 DNA: TGTGCCAGCAGCGTAGGGCAGGGGTTCACCACCGGGGAGCTGTTTTTT. Protein: CASSVGQGFTTGELFF.